The sequence of this T cell receptor beta chain was determined in a study of blood T cell repertoires in COVID-19. At the level of the study: Sites in the United States, Italy and Spain provided acute and convalescent COVID-19 samples. Sources were T cells, B-cell-depleted T cells, or PBMCs; the material itself was cDNA or gDNA.

In the authors' methods: Reference gene primer amplification gave estimated nucleated cell counts. TCRdb's table, derived via immunoSEQ multiplex PCR, lists solely in-frame clones and lacks some. V, J and clone size are taken as reported in that table, and D and trimming were inferred from the DNA itself. This sample has roughly 240,000 clones, with approximately 82% found just once. V lost 4 bases, J lost 0 bases, and 6 bases stayed unmatched. CDR1 SGHTS and CDR2 YDEGEE come from the germline V gene. The CDR3 has 16 residues. The rearrangement uses TRBV5-8 and TRBJ1-5, with 8 nucleotides matching TRBD1. Sequenced input: peripheral blood. The clonotype was recovered from a woman aged 80 or older with acute or convalescent COVID-19. Here the CDR3 reads CASSTRTGNSNQPQHF. The DNA for the CDR3 is TGTGCCAGCAGCACACGGACAGGGAATAGCAATCAGCCCCAGCATTTT. Combining the CDR3 with reference TRBV5-8 and TRBJ1-5 gives the whole variable domain EAGVTQSPTHLIKTRGQQATLRCSPISGHTSVYWYQQALGLGLQFLLWYDEGEERNRGNFPPRFSGRQFPNYSSELNVNALELEDSALYLCASSTRTGNSNQPQHFGDGTRLSIL.